The next 29 T cell receptor beta chains were all read from a single sample in a study of technical replicates of blood from a few donors. The repertoire was sequenced with immunoSEQ multiplex PCR; TCRdb's copy has only in-frame clones and lacks some. Found here are around 83,000 clones, 90% to 95% of them singletons; the top ten hold over 0.25%. Sequenced material: T cells isolated from PBMCs. The source is a human donor in good health.

CDR3 residues: CASSLVSMNTEAFF. In DNA, the CDR3 is TGTGCCAGCAGCTTAGTTTCCATGAACACTGAAGCTTTCTTT. This chain joins TRBV7-2 and TRBJ1-1; D gene uncertain. This CDR3 is 14 amino acids long. Deletions cut 1 base from V and 0 bases from J, with 6 bases between. Germline V gene data show CDR1 as SGHTA and CDR2 as FQGNSA.

The chain recombines TRBV4-2 with TRBJ2-1; tentative D call: TRBD1 (6 bases). This CDR3 region has 16 residues. Germline V CDR1 and CDR2: LGHNA, YNFKEQ. V was shortened by 0 bases and J by 2 bases, with 11 bases between the two germline ends. The CDR3 sequence: CASSQDSQGAYNEQFF. For the CDR3, the DNA is TGTGCCAGCAGCCAAGATTCACAGGGCGCCTACAATGAGCAGTTCTTC.

The chain is built from TRBV4-2 and TRBJ2-7; D is uncertain. Germline CDR1 and CDR2: LGHNA and YNFKEQ. The CDR3 sequence is 14 residues long. The germline V and J ends were trimmed by 0 bases and 1 base, with 7 bases remaining between them. The CDR3 coding sequence is TGTGCCAGCAGCCAAGATAGCAGTTCCTACGAGCAGTACTTC. It translates to CASSQDSSSYEQYF.

In nucleotides, the CDR3 is TGTGCCAGCAGCGTATCGCAGGGGGCAGAGACCCAGTACTTC. It yields the protein CASSVSQGAETQYF. V usage is TRBV9 and J usage is TRBJ2-5; 8 nucleotides align to TRBD1. Germline V gene sequence: CDR1 SGDLS, CDR2 YYNGEE. V gave up 1 base and J gave up 4 bases; unmatched junction bases: 3. This CDR3 spans 14 amino acids.

The chain uses TRBV19 and TRBJ2-7; 7 bases agree with TRBD1. CDR1 and CDR2 (germline): LNHDA, SQIVND (reference sequence). The CDR3 runs 14 residues. The V segment lost 9 bases and the J segment 5 bases; nucleotides outside the gene matches: 13. Here the CDR3 reads CASSPEAQGDEQYF. For the CDR3, the DNA is TGTGCCAGCTCGCCTGAGGCCCAGGGGGACGAGCAGTACTTC. Full variable domain (outside the CDR3, taken from reference TRBV19 and TRBJ2-7): DGGITQSPKYLFRKEGQNVTLSCEQNLNHDAMYWYRQDPGQGLRLIYYSQIVNDFQKGDIAEGYSVSREKKESFPLTVTSAQKNPTAFYLCASSPEAQGDEQYFGPGTRLTVT.

The gene calls are TRBV19 and TRBJ2-3; TRBD2 aligns across 8 bases. J lost 4 bases, V lost 3 bases, and 12 bases had no gene match. The CDR3 is 17 amino acids. Germline-derived CDR1 and CDR2 are LNHDA and SQIVND (reference sequence). DNA for the CDR3: TGTGCCAGTAGTATTTGGAACGGGCTAGCGGGTTCAGATACGCAGTATTTT. This encodes CASSIWNGLAGSDTQYF.

The chain combines TRBV10-3 with TRBJ2-1, with TRBD2 as a possible D gene (6 bases). Germline CDR1 is ENHRY and CDR2 is SYGVKD. The length of the CDR3 is 12 residues. The V end lost 6 bases, the J end lost 7 bases, and 10 bases lay between the germline ends. This CDR3 is CAISGLNNEQFF. CDR3 in DNA: TGTGCCATCAGCGGACTAAATAATGAGCAGTTCTTC.

The chain couples TRBV19 to TRBJ2-5; TRBD1 matches 8 bases. The CDR3 sequence is 15 residues long. Germline V gene data show CDR1 as LNHDA and CDR2 as SQIVND (reference sequence). Germline trimming cut 9 bases from V and 4 bases from J; bases unmatched to any gene: 13. Here the CDR3 DNA reads TGTGCCAGCTCCGCCGGGAGAACAGGGGGAGAGACCCAGTACTTC. Its translation is CASSAGRTGGETQYF.

This chain uses TRBV4-2 with TRBJ2-3, with D uncertain. The CDR3 runs to 13 residues. Germline lookup yields CDR1 LGHNA and CDR2 YNFKEQ. The V gene lost 7 bases and the J gene lost 4 bases, with 12 bases spanning the gap. Here the CDR3 reads CASTPENADTQYF. For the CDR3, the DNA is TGTGCCAGCACCCCCGAGAATGCAGATACGCAGTATTTT.

This chain joins TRBV28 and TRBJ2-7; perhaps TRBD2 as D (6 bases). Germline V gives CDR1 MDHEN, CDR2 SYDVKM. The CDR3 spans 13 residues. V was clipped by 6 bases and J by 2 bases, with 11 bases between them. CDR3 protein: CASRGGEAYEQYF. CDR3 nucleotide sequence: TGTGCCAGCAGAGGTGGGGAGGCCTACGAGCAGTACTTC.

The V and J genes are TRBV5-6 and TRBJ2-7; possibly TRBD2 for D (5 bases). V dropped 3 bases and J dropped 12 bases, with 16 bases sitting between them. This CDR3 has 12 amino acids. Germline V CDR1 and CDR2: SGHDT, YYEEEE. The DNA of the CDR3 is TGTGCCAGCAGCTCCGCTCGGAGGCCAGCGTACTTC. Protein sequence: CASSSARRPAYF.

This chain connects TRBV7-9 to TRBJ2-1, with D unclear. The CDR3 covers 12 residues. Germline values: CDR1 SEHNR, CDR2 FQNEAQ (reference sequence). Trimming shortened V by 3 bases and J by 13 bases, and 13 bases separated the two germline ends. Written as DNA, the CDR3 is TGTGCCAGCAGCTTCAACCCAGGCTTTCAGTTCTTC. Amino acids: CASSFNPGFQFF. Using reference TRBV7-9 and TRBJ2-1 for the parts outside the CDR3, the full variable domain is DTGVSQNPRHKITKRGQNVTFRCDPISEHNRLYWYRQTLGQGPEFLTYFQNEAQLEKSRLLSDRFSAERPKGSFSTLEIQRTEQGDSAMYLCASSFNPGFQFFGPGTRLTVL.

This clone was seen a single time. This chain uses TRBV5-4 with TRBJ2-2; D unresolved. Germline values: CDR1 SGHNT, CDR2 YYREEE (reference sequence). Deletions cut 0 bases from V and 4 bases from J, with 10 bases between. CDR3 length: 15 residues. As DNA, the CDR3 is TGTGCCAGCAGCTTGGGGGCCGAAGCCACCGGGGAGCTGTTTTTT. Translated: CASSLGAEATGELFF.

The chain couples TRBV6-4 to TRBJ1-1; D is undetermined. This CDR3 contains 13 residues. CDR1 and CDR2 from the germline V gene are MRHNA and SNTAGT. Trimming took 6 bases from V and 1 from J, leaving 9 bases between them. The DNA for the CDR3 is TGTGCCAGCAGGGCTCAGGAGAACACTGAAGCTTTCTTT. This translates into CASRAQENTEAFF.

The J gene is TRBJ2-3, the V gene TRBV5-8; 7 nucleotides line up with TRBD2. The trim removed 7 bases at V and 5 bases at J, leaving 4 bases unmatched. The length of the CDR3 is 12 residues. CDR1 is SGHTS and CDR2 is YDEGEE in the germline V gene. CDR3 sequence reads: CASGGREDTQYF. The CDR3 DNA follows: TGTGCCAGCGGGGGGAGGGAAGATACGCAGTATTTT.

This chain links TRBV10-3 with TRBJ1-2; 8 bases line up with TRBD1. CDR3 length equals 15 residues. Germline-derived CDR1 and CDR2 are ENHRY and SYGVKD. V trimming: 2 bases; J trimming: 2 bases; junction bases outside the gene matches: 4. The CDR3 loop is CAISEDDRGNYGYTF. CDR3 DNA: TGTGCCATCAGTGAGGATGACAGGGGAAACTATGGCTACACCTTC.

The V call is TRBV11-2, the J call TRBJ2-1; 10 bases are shared with TRBD2. The CDR3 sequence is 16 residues long. J lost 7 bases, V lost 2 bases, and 8 bases had no gene match. CDR1 is SGHAT and CDR2 is FQNNGV in the germline V gene. The chain's CDR3 is CASSLFLAGGVNEQFF. CDR3 nucleotide sequence: TGTGCCAGCAGCTTATTTTTAGCGGGAGGAGTGAATGAGCAGTTCTTC.

The chain combines TRBV5-1 with TRBJ1-3; the D gene is possibly TRBD1 (5 bases). V was clipped by 0 bases and J by 0 bases, with 13 bases between them. The CDR3 has 17 amino acids. Germline CDR1 reads SGHRS; CDR2 reads YFSETQ. The CDR3 region has the DNA TGCGCCAGCAGCTTGGGTCCGACAGACGACTCTGGAAACACCATATATTTT. This encodes CASSLGPTDDSGNTIYF.

The chain combines TRBV11-2 with TRBJ2-5; no firm D call. The CDR3 is 14 amino acids. Trimming pared 7 bases from V and 2 bases from J, leaving 14 bases between. CDR1 is SGHAT, CDR2 FQNNGV, per germline. CDR3 DNA: TGTGCCAGCACCTCGAGGCCGGAACAAGAGACCCAGTACTTC. Translating gives CASTSRPEQETQYF.

This clone was seen just once. The genes are TRBV5-1 and TRBJ1-1; TRBD1 agrees at 7 bases. The V and J ends lost 2 bases and 3 bases, in that order; junction bases with no gene match: 7. Germline V CDR1 and CDR2: SGHRS, YFSETQ. There are 15 residues in the CDR3. This CDR3 reads CASSLQGQTDTEAFF. The CDR3, as DNA: TGCGCCAGCAGCTTACAGGGGCAGACGGACACTGAAGCTTTCTTT.

The chain carries TRBV7-8 and TRBJ2-1; the D is unclear. The germline V and J ends were trimmed by 0 bases and 5 bases, with 11 bases remaining between them. The CDR3 extends over 15 amino acids. CDR1 is SGHVS and CDR2 is FQNEAQ in the germline V gene. CDR3 in amino acids: CASSLALSIDNEQFF. In DNA, the CDR3 is TGTGCCAGCAGCTTAGCGCTAAGTATCGACAATGAGCAGTTCTTC.

This rearrangement joins TRBV19 to TRBJ1-5, with 11 bases that match TRBD1. The CDR3 is 19 amino acids. V was pared by 6 bases and J by 0 bases, with 13 bases of the junction left unmatched. Per germline, CDR1 LNHDA and CDR2 SQIVND (reference sequence). The CDR3 coding sequence is TGTGCCAGTAGCCCCCTCGGGACAGGGGGACGATATAGCAATCAGCCCCAGCATTTT. Protein: CASSPLGTGGRYSNQPQHF. The full variable domain, with the rest looked up from reference TRBV19 and TRBJ1-5, is DGGITQSPKYLFRKEGQNVTLSCEQNLNHDAMYWYRQDPGQGLRLIYYSQIVNDFQKGDIAEGYSVSREKKESFPLTVTSAQKNPTAFYLCASSPLGTGGRYSNQPQHFGDGTRLSIL.

A single count supports this clone. This chain joins TRBV5-4 and TRBJ2-1; TRBD1 agrees at 11 bases. This CDR3 contains 17 residues. Germline V gene sequence: CDR1 SGHNT, CDR2 YYREEE (reference sequence). The V and J ends lost 5 bases and 7 bases, in that order; junction bases with no gene match: 14. The CDR3, as DNA: TGTGCCAGCAGACCCGCGCCGGGGACAGGGGGTGTGAATGAGCAGTTCTTC. It yields the protein CASRPAPGTGGVNEQFF.

The chain joins TRBV11-2 to TRBJ2-1; no clear D. Germline assignment: CDR1 SGHAT and CDR2 FQNNGV. This CDR3 has 15 residues. V was pared by 0 bases and J by 9 bases, with 15 bases between. The CDR3: CASSLDYDSAGEQFF. CDR3 in DNA: TGTGCCAGCAGCTTAGATTACGACTCAGCCGGTGAGCAGTTCTTC. The complete variable domain, with remaining parts taken from reference TRBV11-2 and TRBJ2-1, reads EAGVAQSPRYKIIEKRQSVAFWCNPISGHATLYWYQQILGQGPKLLIQFQNNGVVDDSQLPKDRFSAERLKGVDSTLKIQPAKLEDSAVYLCASSLDYDSAGEQFFGPGTRLTVL.

The genes are TRBV5-1 and TRBJ1-4; 9 nucleotides match TRBD1. CDR1 is SGHRS and CDR2 is YFSETQ in the germline V gene. V shed 4 bases and J 6 bases; nucleotides not matched to a gene: 4. This CDR3 spans 14 amino acids. CDR3 sequence reads: CASSPGTGYEKLFF. The CDR3 DNA sequence: TGCGCCAGCAGCCCCGGGACAGGGTATGAAAAACTGTTTTTT.

This chain uses TRBV5-1 with TRBJ2-2; 7 positions match TRBD1. J was trimmed by 0 bases and V by 0 bases; bases with no gene match: 2. The CDR3 is 16 amino acids. The germline CDR1 and CDR2 sequences are SGHRS and YFSETQ. CDR3 nucleotides: TGCGCCAGCAGCTTGGAAGGGGGCGCGAACACCGGGGAGCTGTTTTTT. Translated, it gives CASSLEGGANTGELFF.

The chain recombines TRBV27 with TRBJ1-1; TRBD1 matches 7 bases. The CDR3 covers 15 residues. With 6 bases clipped from V and 4 bases from J, the junction kept 11 bases outside the gene matches. Germline V gives CDR1 MNHEY, CDR2 SMNVEV (reference sequence). CDR3 in DNA: TGTGCCAGCAGCCTAAGACAGGGATGGGTCACTGAAGCTTTCTTT. This gives the protein CASSLRQGWVTEAFF.

The chain combines TRBV2 with TRBJ2-1, with TRBD1 matching 8 bases. CDR1 is SNHLY and CDR2 is FYNNEI in the germline V gene. The ends lost 8 bases at V and 0 bases at J; junction bases unmatched: 3. The CDR3 has 14 residues. The CDR3 spells CASRTGSSYNEQFF. CDR3 bases: TGTGCCAGCCGGACAGGGAGCTCCTACAATGAGCAGTTCTTC.

This sequence joins TRBV28 and TRBJ2-2, with TRBD1 identical over 8 bases. The germline gives CDR1 MDHEN, CDR2 SYDVKM. Germline trimming cut 8 bases from V and 3 bases from J; bases unmatched to any gene: 8. This CDR3 spans 15 amino acids. The CDR3 nucleotides are TGTGCCAGCTGGAGATCGGACAGGGACACCGGGGAGCTGTTTTTT. Translation gives CASWRSDRDTGELFF.